A single sample is the source of the 26 T cell receptor beta chains below, sequenced in a study of CD4 T cells in relation to SARS-CoV-2 and coronaviruses. CD4+ T cells from unexposed donors were obtained before the COVID-19 pandemic (2011-2018). CD4+ T cells were isolated from the cells after around 11 days of culture. Produced via immunoSEQ multiplex PCR; TCRdb's table is partial and in-frame only. The sample lists tens of thousands of clones, over 65% seen once, with over 25% in the top ten. Their specific antigens are unknown. Specimen: CD4+ T cells from PBMCs, cultured in vitro. These receptors were obtained from a human donor in good health.

The gene calls are TRBV10-3 and TRBJ1-6; D remains unclear. The V end was cut by 10 bases, the J end by 7 bases, with 17 bases between. CDR3 size: 14 residues. Germline assignment: CDR1 ENHRY and CDR2 SYGVKD. The CDR3 DNA reads as TGTGCCACCCTCCCGTCCCAGACAAATTCACCCCTCCACTTT. The encoded protein is CATLPSQTNSPLHF.

The chain employs TRBV10-3 and TRBJ2-5, with TRBD1 identical over 7 bases. The CDR3 length is 15 residues. CDR1 and CDR2 (germline): ENHRY, SYGVKD. The V segment lost 2 bases and the J segment 5 bases; nucleotides outside the gene matches: 8. As DNA, the CDR3 is TGTGCCATCAGTGAGAAAGACAGGGTTGGGGAGACCCAGTACTTC. It translates to CAISEKDRVGETQYF.

This clone was found a few times. This chain uses TRBV3-1 (or the pseudogene TRBV3-2) with TRBJ1-1; D ambiguous. In germline, CDR1 is LGHDT, CDR2 YNNKEL (reference sequence). V was trimmed by 0 bases and J by 1 base, leaving 6 bases between them. The CDR3 is made up of 14 amino acids. The CDR3 region is CASSQDIENTEAFF. The CDR3 DNA reads as TGTGCCAGCAGCCAAGATATAGAGAACACTGAAGCTTTCTTT.

The genes are TRBV10-3 and TRBJ2-6; D is unresolved. The CDR3 has 15 residues. Germline CDR1 and CDR2: ENHRY and SYGVKD. V was shortened by 2 bases and J by 0 bases, with 5 bases between the two germline ends. DNA of the CDR3: TGTGCCATCAGTGAGCGCAACTCTGGGGCCAACGTCCTGACTTTC. Its translation: CAISERNSGANVLTF.

The rearrangement joins TRBV3-1 (or the pseudogene TRBV3-2) to TRBJ2-1, with D uncertain. Trimming stripped 3 bases from V and 5 bases from J, with 8 bases between. The CDR3 sequence is 13 residues long. Germline V gene data show CDR1 as LGHDT and CDR2 as YNNKEL (reference sequence). The CDR3 is CASSHPLHNEQFF. The CDR3 nucleotides read TGTGCCAGCAGCCACCCCCTGCACAATGAGCAGTTCTTC.

This clone is medium-sized (0.01 to 0.1%) within its sample. The genes are TRBV6-5 and TRBJ2-7; possible D gene TRBD2, 6 bases. The germline gives CDR1 MNHEY, CDR2 SVGAGI. The V end lost 2 bases, the J end lost 1 base, and 9 bases lay between the germline ends. The CDR3 totals 14 residues. The CDR3 DNA follows: TGTGCCAGCAGTTACACGGAGGGTTCCTACGAGCAGTACTTC. This translates into CASSYTEGSYEQYF.

V and J are TRBV19 and TRBJ2-1; 13 positions match TRBD2. V lost 7 bases, J lost 4 bases, and 4 bases stayed unmatched. Germline V gene lookup returns CDR1 LNHDA and CDR2 SQIVND (reference sequence). The CDR3 consists of 15 residues. The CDR3 loop reads CASTTLAGGYNEQFF. Here the CDR3 DNA reads TGTGCCAGTACCACACTAGCGGGAGGGTACAATGAGCAGTTCTTC.

The V call is TRBV5-4, the J call TRBJ2-2; TRBD1 matches 9 bases. Germline V gives CDR1 SGHNT, CDR2 YYREEE (reference sequence). Trimming cost V 4 bases and J 4 bases; bases outside gene matches: 5. The CDR3 runs to 15 residues. The CDR3 region has the DNA TGTGCCAGCAGCCCGACAGGGGGTATCACCGGGGAGCTGTTTTTT. Its translation is CASSPTGGITGELFF. The full variable domain, completed using reference TRBV5-4 and TRBJ2-2, is ETGVTQSPTHLIKTRGQQVTLRCSSQSGHNTVSWYQQALGQGPQFIFQYYREEENGRGNFPPRFSGLQFPNYSSELNVNALELDDSALYLCASSPTGGITGELFFGEGSRLTVL.

This chain links TRBV6-5 with TRBJ1-2; 7 positions agree with TRBD1. The length of the CDR3 is 15 residues. Germline loops: CDR1 MNHEY, CDR2 SVGAGI. Trimming at V came to 7 bases and at J to 4 bases, leaving 12 bases not matched to a gene. CDR3 region: CASTPGRGRGYGYTF. CDR3 in DNA: TGTGCCAGCACCCCCGGAAGGGGGCGCGGCTATGGCTACACCTTC.

The chain carries TRBV6-5 and TRBJ1-5; D is ambiguous. V was trimmed by 5 bases and J by 0 bases, leaving 8 bases between them. Germline CDR1 is MNHEY and CDR2 is SVGAGI. The CDR3 is 14 residues long. The CDR3 bases are TGTGCCAGCAGTCCAATGGGTAGCAATCAGCCCCAGCATTTT. It is translated as CASSPMGSNQPQHF.

This CDR3 is CASSYLDSNQPQHF. For the CDR3, the DNA is TGTGCCAGCAGTTATTTGGATAGCAATCAGCCCCAGCATTTT. The V gene is TRBV6-2 or TRBV6-3, the J gene TRBJ1-5; D unresolved. V was shortened by 3 bases and J by 0 bases, with 6 bases between the two germline ends. Per the germline V gene, CDR1 is MNHEY and CDR2 is SVGEGT. The CDR3 has 14 residues.

This chain connects TRBV5-1 to TRBJ2-3; D possibly matches TRBD1 or TRBD2 (5 bases each). The CDR3 has 14 amino acids. V lost 0 bases and J 3 bases, leaving 8 bases between the germline ends. CDR1 and CDR2 from the germline V gene are SGHRS and YFSETQ. The CDR3 DNA reads TGCGCCAGCAGCTTGGAAGAGGGGACAGATACGCAGTATTTT. It specifies CASSLEEGTDTQYF.

The V gene is TRBV4-1, the J gene TRBJ2-7; D gene uncertain. V was shortened by 0 bases and J by 3 bases, with 15 bases between the two germline ends. The germline gives CDR1 MGHRA, CDR2 YSYEKL. This CDR3 spans 16 amino acids. CDR3 residues: CASSQESVWVSYEQYF. The CDR3 DNA reads TGCGCCAGCAGCCAAGAATCGGTTTGGGTAAGCTACGAGCAGTACTTC.

The chain links TRBV7-3 to TRBJ2-3; D call uncertain. Germline V gene sequence: CDR1 SGHTA, CDR2 FQGTGA. The V and J ends lost 2 bases and 2 bases respectively, with 5 bases between them. The CDR3 length is 13 residues. CDR3 loop: CASSLGFTDTQYF. CDR3 in DNA: TGTGCCAGCAGCTTAGGCTTCACAGATACGCAGTATTTT. Drawing the rest from reference TRBV7-3 and TRBJ2-3, the complete variable domain is GAGVSQTPSNKVTEKGKYVELRCDPISGHTALYWYRQSLGQGPEFLIYFQGTGAADDSGLPNDRFFAVRPEGSVSTLKIQRTERGDSAVYLCASSLGFTDTQYFGPGTRLTVL.

This chain connects TRBV9 to TRBJ2-3, with 7 bases identical to TRBD1. Germline assignment: CDR1 SGDLS and CDR2 YYNGEE. The CDR3 spans 15 residues. V shed 2 bases, J shed 11 bases, and the junction held 14 bases outside the gene matches. CDR3 DNA: TGTGCCAGCAGCGTGGAAGGGACAGTAGCCCGGGGGCAGTATTTT. It specifies CASSVEGTVARGQYF. Based on the CDR3 plus reference TRBV9 and TRBJ2-3, the full variable domain is DSGVTQTPKHLITATGQRVTLRCSPRSGDLSVYWYQQSLDQGLQFLIQYYNGEERAKGNILERFSAQQFPDLHSELNLSSLELGDSALYFCASSVEGTVARGQYFGPGTRLTVL.

This chain uses TRBV30 with TRBJ1-1; no clear D gene. Trimming took 5 bases from V and 0 from J, leaving 10 bases between them. Germline loops: CDR1 GTSNPN, CDR2 SVGIG (reference sequence). This CDR3 comprises 13 residues. The CDR3: CAWQQRLNTEAFF. CDR3 nucleotides: TGTGCCTGGCAGCAGCGGCTGAACACTGAAGCTTTCTTT.

This clone was detected once. The J gene is TRBJ2-2, the V gene TRBV7-3; D tentatively reads TRBD1 or TRBD2 (5 bases each). V shed 2 bases and J shed 4 bases, with 11 bases lying between them. CDR1 and CDR2 from the germline V gene are SGHTA and FQGTGA. The length of the CDR3 is 15 residues. CDR3: CASSLSGTRTGELFF. The CDR3 bases are TGTGCCAGCAGCTTATCGGGGACCCGCACCGGGGAGCTGTTTTTT.

The chain links TRBV10-3 to TRBJ1-1, with 7 bases lining up with TRBD1. Germline CDR1 and CDR2: ENHRY and SYGVKD. V shed 6 bases and J 4 bases; nucleotides not matched to a gene: 8. The CDR3 runs 14 residues. CDR3 bases: TGTGCCATCAGCCGACAGGGCATGAGCACTGAAGCTTTCTTT. It codes for CAISRQGMSTEAFF.

V gene TRBV2 combines with J gene TRBJ2-2; 8 bases are a match to TRBD2. V shed 6 bases, J shed 1 base, and the junction held 7 bases outside the gene matches. Germline V lookup: CDR1 SNHLY, CDR2 FYNNEI. This CDR3 is 16 amino acids long. CDR3 amino acids: CASSPLAGLNTGELFF. The CDR3 DNA is TGTGCCAGCAGCCCTCTAGCGGGCCTGAACACCGGGGAGCTGTTTTTT. The full variable domain, in which reference TRBV2 and TRBJ2-2 provide the parts outside the CDR3, is EPEVTQTPSHQVTQMGQEVILRCVPISNHLYFYWYRQILGQKVEFLVSFYNNEISEKSEIFDDQFSVERPDGSNFTLKIRSTKLEDSAMYFCASSPLAGLNTGELFFGEGSRLTVL.

This clone came up a few times. The J gene is TRBJ1-2, the V gene TRBV5-4; D unresolved. The CDR3 loop spans 13 amino acids. Trimming took off 0 bases at V and 3 bases at J, with 6 bases between the two ends. The germline gives CDR1 SGHNT, CDR2 YYREEE (reference sequence). The CDR3 DNA reads as TGTGCCAGCAGCTTGGCGCTATACTATGGCTACACCTTC. Translated, it gives CASSLALYYGYTF.

The rearrangement joins TRBV19 to TRBJ2-3; D remains ambiguous. Trimming took off 3 bases at V and 0 bases at J, with 7 bases between the two ends. Germline-derived CDR1 and CDR2 are LNHDA and SQIVND (reference sequence). This CDR3 has 14 amino acids. The CDR3 nucleotides are TGTGCCAGTAGTATTAGCCAGAGCACAGATACGCAGTATTTT. This gives the protein CASSISQSTDTQYF.

The gene calls are TRBV24-1 and TRBJ1-4; D call uncertain. The CDR3 extends over 15 amino acids. CDR1 is KGHDR, CDR2 SFDVKD, per germline. V lost 1 base to trimming and J lost 6 bases, with 11 bases between them. The CDR3 reads CATSDFREGDEKLFF. CDR3 sequence (DNA): TGTGCCACCAGTGATTTTCGGGAAGGCGATGAAAAACTGTTTTTT.

The chain employs TRBV10-3 and TRBJ2-5, with D possibly being TRBD2 (5 bases). Germline V gene lookup returns CDR1 ENHRY and CDR2 SYGVKD. Between the trimmed V and J ends, which lost 6 bases and 3 bases, there was a span of 11 bases. The CDR3 has 13 residues. The CDR3 DNA reads TGTGCCATCAGCCGAGCGGAAAAAGAGACCCAGTACTTC. Amino acids: CAISRAEKETQYF.

This chain uses TRBV5-5 with TRBJ2-5, with 10 bases that match TRBD1. CDR3 length: 17 amino acids. V gave up 4 bases and J gave up 5 bases; unmatched junction bases: 14. CDR1 is SGHKS and CDR2 is YYEKEE in the germline V gene (reference sequence). The CDR3 spells CASSPRQGALRLETQYF. In DNA form, the CDR3 reads TGTGCCAGCAGCCCTCGACAGGGGGCGTTAAGGTTGGAGACCCAGTACTTC.

The rearrangement links TRBV19 to TRBJ1-3, with D unresolved. Germline values: CDR1 LNHDA, CDR2 SQIVND (reference sequence). CDR3 length equals 14 residues. Trimming took 9 bases from V and 2 from J, leaving 14 bases between them. Here the CDR3 reads CARAEPETGNTIYF. CDR3 nucleotide sequence: TGTGCCAGAGCCGAACCAGAAACTGGAAACACCATATATTTT. Looking up the rest from reference TRBV19 and TRBJ1-3 gives the full variable domain: DGGITQSPKYLFRKEGQNVTLSCEQNLNHDAMYWYRQDPGQGLRLIYYSQIVNDFQKGDIAEGYSVSREKKESFPLTVTSAQKNPTAFYLCARAEPETGNTIYFGEGSWLTVV.

This rearrangement joins TRBV19 to TRBJ1-3, with D perhaps TRBD1 (6 bases). Germline assignment: CDR1 LNHDA and CDR2 SQIVND (reference sequence). V shed 4 bases and J shed 0 bases, with 13 bases lying between them. CDR3 length: 16 residues. The CDR3 region has the DNA TGTGCCAGTAGTAGAGATCAGGGGACCTCTGGAAACACCATATATTTT. This codes for CASSRDQGTSGNTIYF.